This T cell receptor (beta chain) was identified in a study of vaccination and CD4 T cells after COVID-19. Study at large: Blood was drawn a median around 74 days post second dose, range 14 to 241. Study-wide results and limits: Counts of SARS-CoV-2-reactive clonotypes had a median that went from around 21 to 38, a nonsignificant change.

Germline assignment: CDR1 MNHEY and CDR2 SVGEGT. CDR3 length: 15 residues. Trimming stripped 4 bases from V and 8 bases from J, with 19 bases between. Treatment meaning: roughly 10-day PBMC culture with coronavirus spike peptide pools or control peptides (ViraFEST assay). Via ViraFEST, peptide pools expanded antigen-specific T cells before TCR sequencing. This clonotype has only a few counts. The antigen remains unidentified. At the Johns Hopkins FTIC core, DNA taken from cultured CD4+ T cells was sequenced by way of the Oncomine TCR Beta short-read assay. TCRdb used MiXCR to reprocess the PCR reads, holding one entry per CDR3 protein. The repertoire holds approximately 16,000 distinct CDR3 sequences, less than 60% seen once, with approximately 7.4% in the top ten.

The chain employs TRBV6-2 or TRBV6-3 and TRBJ2-3; D possibly corresponds to TRBD1 (6 bases). Sequenced sample: CD4+ T cells from blood, cultured in vitro. This clonotype was sampled from a human donor who had recovered from COVID-19. The CDR3 spells CASSFNRDELATQYF. CDR3 DNA: TGTGCCAGCAGTTTTAACAGGGATGAATTGGCTACGCAGTATTTT.